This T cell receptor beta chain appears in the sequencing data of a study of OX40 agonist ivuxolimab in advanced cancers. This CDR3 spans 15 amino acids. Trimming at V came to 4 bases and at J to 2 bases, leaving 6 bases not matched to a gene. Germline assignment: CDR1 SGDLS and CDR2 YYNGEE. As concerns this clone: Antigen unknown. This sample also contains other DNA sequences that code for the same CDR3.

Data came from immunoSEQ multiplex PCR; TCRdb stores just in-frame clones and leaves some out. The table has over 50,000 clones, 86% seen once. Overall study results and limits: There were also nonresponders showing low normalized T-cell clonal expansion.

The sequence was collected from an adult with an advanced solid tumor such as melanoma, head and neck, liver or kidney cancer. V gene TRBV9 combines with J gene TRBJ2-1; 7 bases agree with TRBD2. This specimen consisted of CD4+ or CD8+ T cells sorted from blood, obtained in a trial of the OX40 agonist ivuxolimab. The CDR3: CASSQGRGAYNEQFF. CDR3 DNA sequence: TGTGCCAGCAGCCAGGGACGGGGGGCCTACAATGAGCAGTTCTTC.